Listed below are T cell receptor beta chains from one sample, sequenced in a study of CD8+CD57+ T cells in acquired aplastic anemia. TCRdb ran MiXCR on the reads and lists one entry per CDR3 protein. This sample has around 140,000 distinct CDR3 sequences, with around two fifths found just once. Source material: sorted CD4+, CD8+, or CD8+CD57+ T cells (not recorded which) from PBMCs. The source of these receptors is a human donor in good health, serving as a control. Both conserved end residues are part of each CDR3. Each record gives: J gene, clone size, CDR3 length, V gene, D gene, CDR3 protein, CDR3 DNA. D genes are given only for firm matches. Clone size is shown for a subset of rows, as once, few, many or a class of expanded clone.

TRBJ1-6 | many | 15 | TRBV11-3 | . | CASSLGGRAYSPLHF | TGTGCCAGCAGCTTAGGCGGCAGGGCCTATTCACCCCTCCACTTT
TRBJ1-2 | . | 15 | TRBV15 | . | CATSRDKGYNYGYTF | TGTGCCACCAGCAGAGATAAGGGGTACAACTATGGCTACACCTTC
TRBJ1-5 | . | 15 | TRBV10-2 | . | CASSAGRDSNQPQHF | TGCGCCAGCAGTGCAGGGAGAGATAGCAATCAGCCCCAGCATTTT
TRBJ1-5 | many | 14 | TRBV7-9 | TRBD1 | CASSLGGGGQPQHF | TGTGCCAGCAGCTTAGGAGGGGGCGGTCAGCCCCAGCATTTT
TRBJ1-4 | once | 10 | TRBV9 | . | CASSETGLFF | TGTGCCAGCAGCGAAACAGGGCTGTTTTTT
TRBJ2-5 | many | 15 | TRBV6-1 | . | CASSPQGLWQETQYF | TGTGCCAGCAGCCCGCAGGGATTGTGGCAAGAGACCCAGTACTTC
TRBJ1-1 | . | 14 | TRBV2 | . | CASSERQAPTEVFF | TGTGCCAGCAGTGAGAGGCAGGCTCCCACTGAAGTTTTCTTT
TRBJ1-2 | many | 15 | TRBV19 | . | CASSIGTPRDYGYTF | TGTGCCAGTAGTATCGGGACTCCTAGGGACTATGGCTACACCTTC
TRBJ2-1 | . | 15 | TRBV25-1 | TRBD2 | CASTRSGSSYNEQFF | TGTGCCAGCACACGTAGCGGGAGCTCCTACAATGAGCAGTTCTTC
TRBJ1-6 | once | 15 | TRBV2 | TRBD1 | CASTGGQTYNSPLHF | TGTGCCAGCACCGGGGGACAGACTTATAATTCACCCCTCCACTTT
TRBJ1-4 | many | 14 | TRBV5-4 | TRBD1 | CASSPGTGREKLFF | TGTGCCAGCAGCCCTGGGACAGGGAGGGAGAAACTGTTTTTT
TRBJ1-6 | . | 16 | TRBV2 | . | CASTQEGGDNNSPLHF | TGTGCCAGCACCCAAGAGGGGGGGGACAATAATTCACCCCTCCACTTT
TRBJ2-6 | . | 17 | TRBV9 | . | CASSVVSGAFGANVLTF | TGTGCCAGCAGCGTAGTTTCGGGGGCGTTTGGGGCCAACGTCCTGACTTTC